Given below is one T cell receptor (delta chain) in context. TCRdb made new clone calls on the RT-PCR reads using CATT. The data contain approximately 2,500 delta-chain clones, 3% of them singletons. The sample originates from a study of gamma-delta T cells after stem cell transplantation. Unmatched junction bases numbered 32, after V lost 2 bases and J lost 0 bases. Germline CDR1 reads TSWWSYY; CDR2 reads QGS. This CDR3 region has 25 residues. The chain links TRDV1 to TRDJ1; TRDD2 aligns across 8 bases. The specimen sequenced was gamma-delta T cells. The sequence derives from a human donor. It is not recorded whose cells these are; they may come from a transplant donor. The CDR3 loop reads CALGEEGLPIWRSPIHVPYTDKLIF. CDR3 nucleotides: TGTGCTCTTGGGGAAGAAGGCCTTCCTATTTGGAGGTCCCCTATCCATGTCCCGTACACCGATAAACTCATCTTT.